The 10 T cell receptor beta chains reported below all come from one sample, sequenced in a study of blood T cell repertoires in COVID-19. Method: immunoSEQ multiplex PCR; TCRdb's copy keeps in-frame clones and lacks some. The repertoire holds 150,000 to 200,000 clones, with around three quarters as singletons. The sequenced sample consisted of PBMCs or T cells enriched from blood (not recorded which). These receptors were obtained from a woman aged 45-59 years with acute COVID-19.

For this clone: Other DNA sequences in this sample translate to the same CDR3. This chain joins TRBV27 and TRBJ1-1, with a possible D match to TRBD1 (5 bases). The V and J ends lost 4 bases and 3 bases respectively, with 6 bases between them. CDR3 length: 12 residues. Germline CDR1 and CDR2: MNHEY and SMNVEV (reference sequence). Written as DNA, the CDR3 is TGTGCCAGCAGTTCAGGGCACACTGAAGCTTTCTTT. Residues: CASSSGHTEAFF.

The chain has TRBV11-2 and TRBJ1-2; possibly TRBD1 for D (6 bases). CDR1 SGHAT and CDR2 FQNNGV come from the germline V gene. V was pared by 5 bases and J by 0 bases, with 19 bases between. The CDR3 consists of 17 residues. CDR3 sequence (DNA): TGTGCCAGCAGCCCAAAGTGGGACACAGCCACTAACTATGGCTACACCTTC. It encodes CASSPKWDTATNYGYTF. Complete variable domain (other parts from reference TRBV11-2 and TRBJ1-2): EAGVAQSPRYKIIEKRQSVAFWCNPISGHATLYWYQQILGQGPKLLIQFQNNGVVDDSQLPKDRFSAERLKGVDSTLKIQPAKLEDSAVYLCASSPKWDTATNYGYTFGSGTRLTVV.

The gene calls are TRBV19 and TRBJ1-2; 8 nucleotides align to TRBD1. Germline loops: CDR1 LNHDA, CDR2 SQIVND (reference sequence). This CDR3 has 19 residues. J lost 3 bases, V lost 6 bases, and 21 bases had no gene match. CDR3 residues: CASRGTRTGSQDPYYGYTF. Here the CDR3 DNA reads TGTGCCAGTAGAGGAACCCGGACAGGGAGCCAGGACCCCTACTATGGCTACACCTTC.

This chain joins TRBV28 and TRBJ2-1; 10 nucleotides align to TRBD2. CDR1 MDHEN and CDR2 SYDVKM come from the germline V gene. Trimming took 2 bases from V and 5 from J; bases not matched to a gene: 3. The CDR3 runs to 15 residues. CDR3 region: CASSLQLAGDNEQFF. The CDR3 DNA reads TGTGCCAGCAGTTTACAGCTAGCGGGGGACAATGAGCAGTTCTTC.

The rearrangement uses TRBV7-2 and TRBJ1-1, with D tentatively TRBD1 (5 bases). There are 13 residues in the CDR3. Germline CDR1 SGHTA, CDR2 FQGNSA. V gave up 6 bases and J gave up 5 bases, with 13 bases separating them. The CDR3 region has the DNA TGTGCCAGCAGACCCAAGACAGTAACTGAAGCTTTCTTT. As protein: CASRPKTVTEAFF. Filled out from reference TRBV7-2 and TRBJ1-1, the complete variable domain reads GAGVSQSPSNKVTEKGKDVELRCDPISGHTALYWYRQSLGQGLEFLIYFQGNSAPDKSGLPSDRFSAERTGGSVSTLTIQRTQQEDSAVYLCASRPKTVTEAFFGQGTRLTVV.

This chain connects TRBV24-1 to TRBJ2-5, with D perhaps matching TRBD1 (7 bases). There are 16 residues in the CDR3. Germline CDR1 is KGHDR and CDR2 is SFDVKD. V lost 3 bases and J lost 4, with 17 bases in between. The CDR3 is CATSDAGQPRRETQYF. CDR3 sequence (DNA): TGTGCCACCAGTGATGCGGGACAGCCGCGTAGAGAGACCCAGTACTTC.

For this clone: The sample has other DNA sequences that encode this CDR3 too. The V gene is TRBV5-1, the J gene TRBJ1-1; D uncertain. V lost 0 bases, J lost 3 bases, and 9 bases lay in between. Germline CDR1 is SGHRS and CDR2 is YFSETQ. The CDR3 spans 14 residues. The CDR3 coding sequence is TGCGCCAGCAGCTTGGGAGGGCGGGACACTGAAGCTTTCTTT. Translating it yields CASSLGGRDTEAFF.

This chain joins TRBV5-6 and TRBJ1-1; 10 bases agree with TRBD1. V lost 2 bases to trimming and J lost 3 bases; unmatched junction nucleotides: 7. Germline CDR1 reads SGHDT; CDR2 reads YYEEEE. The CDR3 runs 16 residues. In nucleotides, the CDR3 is TGTGCCAGCAGCTTCGGGACAGGGGAGGGGTACACTGAAGCTTTCTTT. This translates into CASSFGTGEGYTEAFF. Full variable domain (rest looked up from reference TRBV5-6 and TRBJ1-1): DAGVTQSPTHLIKTRGQQVTLRCSPKSGHDTVSWYQQALGQGPQFIFQYYEEEERQRGNFPDRFSGHQFPNYSSELNVNALLLGDSALYLCASSFGTGEGYTEAFFGQGTRLTVV.

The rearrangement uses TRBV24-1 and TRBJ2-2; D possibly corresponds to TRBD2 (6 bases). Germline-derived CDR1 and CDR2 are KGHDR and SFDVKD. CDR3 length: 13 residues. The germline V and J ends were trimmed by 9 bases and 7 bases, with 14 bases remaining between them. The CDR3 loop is CATGGVFHGELFF. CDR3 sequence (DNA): TGTGCCACCGGAGGGGTTTTTCACGGGGAGCTGTTTTTT.

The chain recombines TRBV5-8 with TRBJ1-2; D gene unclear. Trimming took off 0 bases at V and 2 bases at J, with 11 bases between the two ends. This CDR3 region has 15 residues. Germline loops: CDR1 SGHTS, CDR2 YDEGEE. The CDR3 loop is CASSLELALNYGYTF. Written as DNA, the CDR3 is TGTGCCAGCAGCTTGGAACTAGCTCTAAACTATGGCTACACCTTC.